These 28 T cell receptor beta chains came from one sample sequenced in a study of blood T cell repertoires in COVID-19. The data were produced by immunoSEQ multiplex PCR, yet TCRdb's version contains in-frame clones alone and is incomplete. This sample has some 450,000 clones, with 85% to 90% found just once. Material: peripheral blood. Every receptor here comes from a man between 18 and 29 years old with COVID-19, enrolled during active disease.

The chain employs TRBV3-1 (or the pseudogene TRBV3-2) and TRBJ2-1; D ambiguous. CDR1 is LGHDT and CDR2 is YNNKEL in the germline V gene (reference sequence). The CDR3 totals 12 residues. V lost 5 bases, J lost 7 bases, and 9 bases lay in between. CDR3 in DNA: TGTGCCAGCAGCGAGCGCCTTAATGAGCAGTTCTTC. Amino acid sequence: CASSERLNEQFF.

The sample holds a few counts of this clone. This chain joins TRBV7-2 and TRBJ1-3; tentative D call: TRBD1 (5 bases). V lost 2 bases and J 0 bases, leaving 14 bases between the germline ends. CDR1 and CDR2 from the germline V gene are SGHTA and FQGNSA. The CDR3 is made up of 17 amino acids. The CDR3 spells CASSLIGGPSSGNTIYF. Here the CDR3 DNA reads TGTGCCAGCAGCTTAATCGGGGGACCCAGCTCTGGAAACACCATATATTTT.

V is TRBV5-8 and J is TRBJ1-1; D may be TRBD1 (6 bases). Germline V lookup: CDR1 SGHTS, CDR2 YDEGEE. Trimming took 4 bases from V and 1 from J, leaving 11 bases between them. CDR3 size: 14 residues. The CDR3 loop reads CASSPTGTNTEAFF. CDR3 coding DNA: TGTGCCAGCAGCCCAACAGGGACGAACACTGAAGCTTTCTTT.

This clone was observed once. V is TRBV3-1 (or the pseudogene TRBV3-2) and J is TRBJ2-7; D is uncertain. Germline V lookup: CDR1 LGHDT, CDR2 YNNKEL (reference sequence). Trimming shortened V by 1 base and J by 0 bases, and 10 bases separated the two germline ends. CDR3 length: 15 amino acids. CDR3 in amino acids: CASSQGVVTSYEQYF. The DNA of the CDR3 is TGTGCCAGCAGCCAAGGAGTTGTCACCTCCTACGAGCAGTACTTC.

V is TRBV5-1 and J is TRBJ2-2, with 10 bases matching TRBD2. Losses at the gene ends were 3 bases for V and 6 bases for J; bases not matched to a gene: 8. CDR3 length: 16 amino acids. CDR1 and CDR2 (germline): SGHRS, YFSETQ. CDR3 residues: CASSSTSGASPGELFF. The CDR3 nucleotides read TGCGCCAGCAGCTCAACTAGCGGGGCCTCACCCGGGGAGCTGTTTTTT. Filled out from reference TRBV5-1 and TRBJ2-2, the complete variable domain reads KAGVTQTPRYLIKTRGQQVTLSCSPISGHRSVSWYQQTPGQGLQFLFEYFSETQRNKGNFPGRFSGRQFSNSRSEMNVSTLELGDSALYLCASSSTSGASPGELFFGEGSRLTVL.

This sequence joins TRBV2 and TRBJ2-3; 8 nucleotides align to TRBD1. V lost 6 bases to trimming and J lost 4 bases; unmatched junction nucleotides: 6. CDR1 and CDR2 (germline): SNHLY, FYNNEI. The CDR3 is 14 residues long. This CDR3 is CASRRQGASDTQYF. In nucleotides, the CDR3 is TGTGCCAGCAGGCGGCAGGGGGCATCAGATACGCAGTATTTT.

This clone was observed once. V gene TRBV5-5 combines with J gene TRBJ2-5, with 11 bases fitting TRBD1. This CDR3 contains 15 residues. CDR1 is SGHKS, CDR2 YYEKEE, per germline (reference sequence). The ends lost 3 bases at V and 1 base at J; junction bases unmatched: 2. The CDR3 loop reads CASSWGQGGQETQYF. The DNA of the CDR3 is TGTGCCAGCAGCTGGGGACAGGGGGGCCAAGAGACCCAGTACTTC.

This chain links TRBV6-5 with TRBJ1-4, with 8 bases lining up with TRBD1. V was clipped by 4 bases and J by 8 bases; unmatched bases: 12. The V gene's germline CDR1 is MNHEY and CDR2 SVGAGI. The CDR3 loop spans 16 amino acids. For the CDR3, the DNA is TGTGCCAGCAGTTCCCGTCTGTCTACAGGGGGGGAAAAACTGTTTTTT. It yields the protein CASSSRLSTGGEKLFF.

This chain uses TRBV2 with TRBJ1-6, with 8 bases that match TRBD1. J lost 0 bases, V lost 4 bases, and 11 bases had no gene match. Germline values: CDR1 SNHLY, CDR2 FYNNEI. This CDR3 is built from 19 residues. CDR3: CASSAVGQAIRSYNSPLHF. For the CDR3, the DNA is TGTGCCAGCAGTGCTGTGGGACAGGCGATACGCTCCTATAATTCACCCCTCCACTTT.

The J gene is TRBJ2-7, the V gene TRBV6-1; no definite D call. Germline V CDR1 and CDR2: MNHNS, SASEGT. Trimming took 2 bases from V and 9 from J, leaving 20 bases between them. The length of the CDR3 is 15 residues. The CDR3 nucleotides read TGTGCCAGCAGTGAAAAGGCAGTCGTACTACGAGGGCAGTACTTC. Its translation is CASSEKAVVLRGQYF.

This sequence joins TRBV6-6 and TRBJ2-7; D uncertain. V was shortened by 3 bases and J by 5 bases, with 17 bases between the two germline ends. The CDR3 loop spans 15 amino acids. The germline CDR1 and CDR2 sequences are MNHNY and SVGAGI (reference sequence). The CDR3 bases are TGTGCCAGCAGTTATGGCCTAGTTACAATAGACGAGCAGTACTTC. Protein product: CASSYGLVTIDEQYF.

The V call is TRBV9, the J call TRBJ2-3; D perhaps matches TRBD2 (7 bases). The CDR3 extends over 15 amino acids. Germline V CDR1 and CDR2: SGDLS, YYNGEE. Trimming removed 4 bases from V and 4 bases from J, with 16 bases in between. The CDR3 protein is CASSPRGQGPDTQYF. DNA for the CDR3: TGTGCCAGCAGCCCGCGGGGGCAGGGCCCAGATACGCAGTATTTT.

This chain uses TRBV14 with TRBJ1-2; D ambiguous. The CDR3 loop spans 13 amino acids. Germline lookup yields CDR1 SGHDN and CDR2 FVKESK. Trimming left V 1 base short and J 2 bases short, with 5 bases between. The CDR3 spells CASSQGPNYGYTF. CDR3 coding DNA: TGTGCCAGCAGCCAAGGGCCAAACTATGGCTACACCTTC.

The chain is built from TRBV7-2 and TRBJ2-1, with TRBD2 as a possible D gene (6 bases). Deletions cut 2 bases from V and 2 bases from J, with 10 bases between. The CDR3 runs to 15 residues. In germline, CDR1 is SGHTA, CDR2 FQGNSA. For the CDR3, the DNA is TGTGCCAGCAGCTTATTAGGAGGGCCCTACAATGAGCAGTTCTTC. It specifies CASSLLGGPYNEQFF.

V gene TRBV12-5 combines with J gene TRBJ2-7; TRBD1 might be the D (6 bases). The V gene lost 7 bases and the J gene lost 4 bases, with 17 bases spanning the gap. CDR3 size: 14 residues. Per germline, CDR1 LGHNT and CDR2 FRNRAP. CDR3 loop: CASAPGTLEYEQYF. CDR3 sequence (DNA): TGTGCTAGTGCCCCGGGGACACTAGAGTACGAGCAGTACTTC. The full variable domain, in which reference TRBV12-5 and TRBJ2-7 provide the parts outside the CDR3, is DARVTQTPRHKVTEMGQEVTMRCQPILGHNTVFWYRQTMMQGLELLAYFRNRAPLDDSGMPKDRFSAEMPDATLATLKIQPSEPRDSAVYFCASAPGTLEYEQYFGPGTRLTVT.

The rearrangement uses TRBV6-4 and TRBJ2-3; 8 positions match TRBD1. Looked up from germline, CDR1 is MRHNA and CDR2 is SNTAGT. With V trimmed by 3 bases and J by 5 bases, 4 bases remained unmatched. CDR3 length: 14 amino acids. CDR3 protein: CASSDGQGRDTQYF. For the CDR3, the DNA is TGTGCCAGCAGTGATGGACAGGGAAGAGATACGCAGTATTTT.

V usage is TRBV4-1 and J usage is TRBJ2-1, with TRBD2 identical over 11 bases. V shed 1 base, J shed 8 bases, and the junction held 7 bases outside the gene matches. The CDR3 sequence is 16 residues long. The germline V gene has CDR1 MGHRA and CDR2 YSYEKL. The CDR3 here is CASSQALAGGDDEQFF. Written as DNA, the CDR3 is TGCGCCAGCAGCCAAGCTTTAGCGGGAGGGGATGATGAGCAGTTCTTC.

The chain is built from TRBV5-1 and TRBJ1-3; no reliable D call. This CDR3 is 14 amino acids long. Trimming removed 0 bases from V and 0 bases from J, with 4 bases in between. The germline CDR1 and CDR2 sequences are SGHRS and YFSETQ. DNA of the CDR3: TGCGCCAGCAGCTTGGCGAGCTCTGGAAACACCATATATTTT. Amino acids: CASSLASSGNTIYF.

The genes are TRBV7-6 and TRBJ2-1; 11 nucleotides align to TRBD2. The V gene's germline CDR1 is SGHVS and CDR2 FNYEAQ. The CDR3 sequence is 17 residues long. The V segment lost 5 bases and the J segment 3 bases; nucleotides outside the gene matches: 9. Here the CDR3 reads CASSPETSGVFYNEQFF. CDR3 nucleotides: TGTGCCAGCAGCCCCGAGACTAGCGGGGTTTTCTACAATGAGCAGTTCTTC. The whole variable domain, filled in from reference TRBV7-6 and TRBJ2-1, reads GAGVSQSPRYKVTKRGQDVALRCDPISGHVSLYWYRQALGQGPEFLTYFNYEAQQDKSGLPNDRFSAERPEGSISTLTIQRTEQRDSAMYRCASSPETSGVFYNEQFFGPGTRLTVL.

This chain links TRBV6-1 with TRBJ1-1; 12 nucleotides match TRBD1. The germline V gene has CDR1 MNHNS and CDR2 SASEGT. This CDR3 comprises 16 residues. V was clipped by 4 bases and J by 5 bases; unmatched bases: 8. DNA of the CDR3: TGTGCCAGCAGTGTGGGACAGGGGGCAAGGCGGACTGAAGCTTTCTTT. Translation gives CASSVGQGARRTEAFF.

The CDR3, as DNA: TGTGCCAGCATCAGGGAATTAGCCAAAAACATTCAGTACTTC. Translation gives CASIRELAKNIQYF. The rearrangement joins TRBV2 to TRBJ2-4, with D maybe TRBD1 (5 bases). Germline CDR1 reads SNHLY; CDR2 reads FYNNEI. Trimming removed 7 bases at V and 0 bases at J, with 10 bases between. CDR3 length: 14 amino acids.

The CDR3, as DNA: TGTGCCAGCAGCCAAGGCCCAGGACAGGGGATAACAGATACGCAGTATTTT. Translated: CASSQGPGQGITDTQYF. The gene calls are TRBV14 and TRBJ2-3, with TRBD1 matching 9 bases. The V and J ends lost 1 base and 3 bases, in that order; junction bases with no gene match: 8. CDR1 is SGHDN, CDR2 FVKESK, per germline. The CDR3 is made up of 17 amino acids.

The chain links TRBV27 to TRBJ1-1, with a tentative D call TRBD1 (5 bases). CDR3 length: 13 residues. V shed 5 bases and J shed 7 bases, with 14 bases lying between them. CDR1 is MNHEY and CDR2 is SMNVEV in the germline V gene (reference sequence). The CDR3 here is CASSAGGPFEAFF. For the CDR3, the DNA is TGTGCCAGCAGTGCCGGGGGTCCCTTTGAAGCTTTCTTT.

A single count supports this clone. This chain joins TRBV5-6 and TRBJ2-3; 8 bases are shared with TRBD1. The CDR3 runs to 13 residues. Trimming took 1 base from V and 14 from J; bases not matched to a gene: 9. Germline V gene data show CDR1 as SGHDT and CDR2 as YYEEEE. The DNA of the CDR3 is TGTGCCAGCAGCTTGAGTGGGACAGGTTCCCGGTATTTT. Translating gives CASSLSGTGSRYF.

The V call is TRBV14, the J call TRBJ2-1; D not certain. Germline loops: CDR1 SGHDN, CDR2 FVKESK. CDR3 length: 14 amino acids. V lost 0 bases to trimming and J lost 8 bases, with 11 bases between them. The CDR3 DNA reads as TGTGCCAGCAGCCAAGATGCTGCGTTCGATGAGCAGTTCTTC. Protein: CASSQDAAFDEQFF.

The CDR3 protein is CASSYSLQGRNYEQYF. The CDR3 coding sequence is TGTGCCAGCAGTTACTCGCTACAGGGCCGGAACTACGAGCAGTACTTC. This chain joins TRBV6-5 and TRBJ2-7, with D possibly being TRBD1 (6 bases). Germline values: CDR1 MNHEY, CDR2 SVGAGI. Trimming took off 0 bases at V and 3 bases at J, with 15 bases between the two ends. This CDR3 is built from 16 residues.

The chain couples TRBV5-5 to TRBJ2-2; TRBD2 matches 8 bases. This CDR3 is 17 amino acids long. V lost 0 bases, J lost 4 bases, and 8 bases stayed unmatched. The germline V gene encodes CDR1 SGHKS and CDR2 YYEKEE (reference sequence). The CDR3: CASSLVPTGGPTGELFF. The CDR3 DNA reads TGTGCCAGCAGCTTGGTTCCTACGGGGGGGCCCACCGGGGAGCTGTTTTTT.

This chain links TRBV2 with TRBJ2-3; D unresolved. The germline gives CDR1 SNHLY, CDR2 FYNNEI. Trimming pared 6 bases from V and 2 bases from J, leaving 12 bases between. The CDR3 has 14 residues. As DNA, the CDR3 is TGTGCCAGCAGCCCACAAGGAGCCACAGATACGCAGTATTTT. Protein sequence: CASSPQGATDTQYF.